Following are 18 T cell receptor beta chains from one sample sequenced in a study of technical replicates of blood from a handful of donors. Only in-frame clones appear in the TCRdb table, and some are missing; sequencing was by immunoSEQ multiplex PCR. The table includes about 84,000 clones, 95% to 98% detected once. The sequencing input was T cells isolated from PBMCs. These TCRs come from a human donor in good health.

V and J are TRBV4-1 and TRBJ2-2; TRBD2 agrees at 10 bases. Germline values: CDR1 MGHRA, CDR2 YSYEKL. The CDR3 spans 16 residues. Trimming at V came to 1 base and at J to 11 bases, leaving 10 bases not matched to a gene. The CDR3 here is CASSQGGLAGARELFF. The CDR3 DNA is TGCGCCAGCAGCCAAGGAGGTCTAGCGGGGGCTAGAGAGCTGTTTTTT.

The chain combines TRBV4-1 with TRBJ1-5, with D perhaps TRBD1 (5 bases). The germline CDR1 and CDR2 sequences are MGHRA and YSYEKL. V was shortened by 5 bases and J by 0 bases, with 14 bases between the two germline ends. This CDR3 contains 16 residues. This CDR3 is CASSNAGGFSNQPQHF. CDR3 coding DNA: TGCGCCAGCAGCAACGCCGGGGGGTTTAGCAATCAGCCCCAGCATTTT.

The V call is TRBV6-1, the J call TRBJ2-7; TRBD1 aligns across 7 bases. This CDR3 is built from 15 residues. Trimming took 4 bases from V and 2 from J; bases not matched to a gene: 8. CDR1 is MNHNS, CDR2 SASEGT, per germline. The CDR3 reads CASSGYGDSPYEQYF. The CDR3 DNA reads TGTGCCAGCAGTGGATACGGGGACAGCCCCTACGAGCAGTACTTC.

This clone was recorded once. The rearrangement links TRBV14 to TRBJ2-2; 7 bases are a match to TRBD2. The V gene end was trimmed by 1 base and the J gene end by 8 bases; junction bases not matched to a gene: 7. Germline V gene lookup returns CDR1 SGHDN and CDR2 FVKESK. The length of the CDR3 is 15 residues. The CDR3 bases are TGTGCCAGCAGCCAAGTAACCAGCGGGAAAGGGGAGCTGTTTTTT. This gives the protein CASSQVTSGKGELFF.

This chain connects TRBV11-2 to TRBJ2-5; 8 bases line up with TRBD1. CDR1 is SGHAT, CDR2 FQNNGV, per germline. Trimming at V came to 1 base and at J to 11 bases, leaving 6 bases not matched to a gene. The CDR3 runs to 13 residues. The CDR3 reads CASSLADWTGQYF. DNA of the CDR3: TGTGCCAGCAGCTTAGCTGATTGGACAGGGCAGTACTTC.

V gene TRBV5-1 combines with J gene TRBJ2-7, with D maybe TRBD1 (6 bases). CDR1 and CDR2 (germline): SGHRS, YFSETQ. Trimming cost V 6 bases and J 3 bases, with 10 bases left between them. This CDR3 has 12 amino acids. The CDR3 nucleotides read TGCGCCAGCACCGGACAGATCTACGAGCAGTACTTC. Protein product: CASTGQIYEQYF.

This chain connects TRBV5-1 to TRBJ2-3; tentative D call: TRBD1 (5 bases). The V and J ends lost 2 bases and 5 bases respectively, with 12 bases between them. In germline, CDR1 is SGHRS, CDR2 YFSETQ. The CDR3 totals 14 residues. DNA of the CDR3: TGCGCCAGCAGCTTATATATTCAGGGAGATACGCAGTATTTT. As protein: CASSLYIQGDTQYF.

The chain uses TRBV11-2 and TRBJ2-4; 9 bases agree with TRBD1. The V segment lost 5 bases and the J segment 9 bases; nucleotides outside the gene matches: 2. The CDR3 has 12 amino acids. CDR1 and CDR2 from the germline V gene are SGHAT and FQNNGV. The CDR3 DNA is TGTGCCAGCAGCGGACAGGGGTCCATTCAGTACTTC. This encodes CASSGQGSIQYF.

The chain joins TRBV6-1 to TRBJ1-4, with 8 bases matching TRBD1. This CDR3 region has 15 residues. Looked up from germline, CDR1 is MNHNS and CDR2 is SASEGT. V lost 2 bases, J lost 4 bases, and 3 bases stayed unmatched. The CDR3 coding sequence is TGTGCCAGCAGTGAAAACAGGGGGTTTAATGAAAAACTGTTTTTT. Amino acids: CASSENRGFNEKLFF.

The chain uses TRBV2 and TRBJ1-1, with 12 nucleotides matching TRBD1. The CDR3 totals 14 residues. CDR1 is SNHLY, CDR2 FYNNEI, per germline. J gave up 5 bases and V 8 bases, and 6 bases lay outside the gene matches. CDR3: CASQGQGAGTEAFF. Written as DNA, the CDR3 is TGTGCCAGCCAGGGACAGGGGGCTGGGACTGAAGCTTTCTTT. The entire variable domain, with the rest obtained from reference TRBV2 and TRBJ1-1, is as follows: EPEVTQTPSHQVTQMGQEVILRCVPISNHLYFYWYRQILGQKVEFLVSFYNNEISEKSEIFDDQFSVERPDGSNFTLKIRSTKLEDSAMYFCASQGQGAGTEAFFGQGTRLTVV.

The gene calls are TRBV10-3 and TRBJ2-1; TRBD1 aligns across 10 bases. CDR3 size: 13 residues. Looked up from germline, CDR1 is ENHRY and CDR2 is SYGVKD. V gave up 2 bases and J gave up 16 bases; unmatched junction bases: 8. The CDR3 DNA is TGTGCCATCAGTGAGGGGAGGGGGGACAGGGGCTTCTTC. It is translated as CAISEGRGDRGFF.

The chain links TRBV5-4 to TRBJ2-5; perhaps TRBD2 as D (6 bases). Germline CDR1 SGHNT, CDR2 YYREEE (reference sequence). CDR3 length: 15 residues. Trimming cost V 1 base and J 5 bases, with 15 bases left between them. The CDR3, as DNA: TGTGCCAGCAGCTTGATAGGAGGGGCAGGGGAGACCCAGTACTTC. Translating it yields CASSLIGGAGETQYF.

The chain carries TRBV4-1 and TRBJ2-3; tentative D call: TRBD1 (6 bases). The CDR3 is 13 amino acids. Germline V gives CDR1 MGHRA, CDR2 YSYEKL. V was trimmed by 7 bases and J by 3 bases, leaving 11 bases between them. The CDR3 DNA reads TGCGCCAGCAACAGGGATATGACAGATACGCAGTATTTT. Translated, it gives CASNRDMTDTQYF.

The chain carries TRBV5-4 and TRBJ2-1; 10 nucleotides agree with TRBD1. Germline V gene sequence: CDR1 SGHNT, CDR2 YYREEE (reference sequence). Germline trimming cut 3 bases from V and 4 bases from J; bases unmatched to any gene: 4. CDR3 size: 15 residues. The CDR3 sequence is CASSWDRGKYNEQFF. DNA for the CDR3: TGTGCCAGCAGCTGGGACAGGGGCAAGTACAATGAGCAGTTCTTC.

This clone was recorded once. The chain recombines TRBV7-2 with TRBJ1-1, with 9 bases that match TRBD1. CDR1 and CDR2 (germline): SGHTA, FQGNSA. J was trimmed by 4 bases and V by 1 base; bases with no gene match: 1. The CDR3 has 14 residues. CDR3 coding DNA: TGTGCCAGCAGCTTAGGGGACAGGGTCACTGAAGCTTTCTTT. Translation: CASSLGDRVTEAFF.

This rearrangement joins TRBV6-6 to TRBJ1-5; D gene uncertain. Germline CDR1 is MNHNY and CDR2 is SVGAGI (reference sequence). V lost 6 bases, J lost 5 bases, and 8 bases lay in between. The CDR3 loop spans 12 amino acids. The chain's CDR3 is CASSFPDQPQHF. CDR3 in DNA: TGTGCCAGCAGCTTCCCAGATCAGCCCCAGCATTTT.

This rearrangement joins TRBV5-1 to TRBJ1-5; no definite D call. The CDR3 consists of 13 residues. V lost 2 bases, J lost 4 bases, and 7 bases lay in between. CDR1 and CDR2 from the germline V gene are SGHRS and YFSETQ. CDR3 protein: CASSFDGNQPQHF. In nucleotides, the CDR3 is TGCGCCAGCAGCTTCGACGGGAATCAGCCCCAGCATTTT.

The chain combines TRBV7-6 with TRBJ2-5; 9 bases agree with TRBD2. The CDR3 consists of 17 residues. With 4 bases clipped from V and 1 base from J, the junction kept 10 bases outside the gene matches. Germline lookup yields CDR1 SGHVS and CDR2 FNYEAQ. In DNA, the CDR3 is TGTGCCAGCAGCTCTGGGAGGGCGGGAGGGCCCCAAGAGACCCAGTACTTC. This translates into CASSSGRAGGPQETQYF. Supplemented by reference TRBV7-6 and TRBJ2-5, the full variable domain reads GAGVSQSPRYKVTKRGQDVALRCDPISGHVSLYWYRQALGQGPEFLTYFNYEAQQDKSGLPNDRFSAERPEGSISTLTIQRTEQRDSAMYRCASSSGRAGGPQETQYFGPGTRLLVL.